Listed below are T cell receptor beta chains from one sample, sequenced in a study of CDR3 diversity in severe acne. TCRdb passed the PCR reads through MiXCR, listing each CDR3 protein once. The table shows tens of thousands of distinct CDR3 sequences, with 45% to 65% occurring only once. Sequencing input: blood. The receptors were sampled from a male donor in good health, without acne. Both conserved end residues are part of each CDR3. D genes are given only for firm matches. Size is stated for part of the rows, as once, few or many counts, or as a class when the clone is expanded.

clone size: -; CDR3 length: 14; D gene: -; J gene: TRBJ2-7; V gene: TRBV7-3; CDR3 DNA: TGTGCCAGCAGCGTTGACGGGACCATCTCCGAGCAGTACTTC; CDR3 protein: CASSVDGTISEQYF
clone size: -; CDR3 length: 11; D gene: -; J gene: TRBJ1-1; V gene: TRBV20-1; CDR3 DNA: TGCAGTGCCCCGGACAGAACTGAAGCTTTCTTT; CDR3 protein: CSAPDRTEAFF
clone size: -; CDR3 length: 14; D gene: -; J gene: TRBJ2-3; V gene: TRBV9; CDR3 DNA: TGTGCCAGCAGCCCCGGGGCGGGTCGGGATACGCAGTATTTT; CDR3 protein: CASSPGAGRDTQYF
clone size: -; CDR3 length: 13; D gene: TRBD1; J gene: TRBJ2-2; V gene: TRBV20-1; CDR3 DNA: TGCAGTGCTAGAGGCGGGACAGGAGGGGAGCTATTTTTT; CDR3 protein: CSARGGTGGELFF
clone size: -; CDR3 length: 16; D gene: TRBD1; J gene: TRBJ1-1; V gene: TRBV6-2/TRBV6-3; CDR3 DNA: TGTGCCAGCAGTTACCCGGGACAGGGGGCGGACACTGAAGCTTTCTTT; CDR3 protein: CASSYPGQGADTEAFF
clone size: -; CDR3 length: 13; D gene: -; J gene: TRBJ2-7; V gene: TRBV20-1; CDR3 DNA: TGCGGGAAGAGCTCTGGGGACACCTACGAGCAGTACTTC; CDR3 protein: CGKSSGDTYEQYF
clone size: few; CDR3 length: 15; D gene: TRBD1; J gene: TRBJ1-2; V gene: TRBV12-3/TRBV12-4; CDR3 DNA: TGTGCCAGCAGCATGATGGGGACAGGAAGCTATGGCTACACCTTC; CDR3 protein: CASSMMGTGSYGYTF
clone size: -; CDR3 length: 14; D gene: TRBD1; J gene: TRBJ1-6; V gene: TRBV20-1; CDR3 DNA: TGCAGTGCTAGAGATTCGACAGGGGGTCCACCCCTCCACTTT; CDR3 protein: CSARDSTGGPPLHF
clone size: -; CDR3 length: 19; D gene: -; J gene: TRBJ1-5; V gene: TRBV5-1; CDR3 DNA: TGCGCCAGCAGCTTAAGCCGGGACACTGCTCCGATTAGCAATCAGCCCCAGCATTTT; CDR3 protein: CASSLSRDTAPISNQPQHF
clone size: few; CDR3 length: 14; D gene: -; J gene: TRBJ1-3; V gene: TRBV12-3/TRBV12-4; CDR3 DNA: TGTGCCAGCAGTTTGAACAGTCCTGGAAACACCATATATTTT; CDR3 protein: CASSLNSPGNTIYF
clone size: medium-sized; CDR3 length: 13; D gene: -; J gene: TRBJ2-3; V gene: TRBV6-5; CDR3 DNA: TGTGCCAGCAGTTACTCGAGGGGAGATACGCAGTATTTT; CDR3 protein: CASSYSRGDTQYF
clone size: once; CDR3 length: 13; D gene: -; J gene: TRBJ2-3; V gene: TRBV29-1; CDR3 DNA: TGCAGCGTTGATCTGGACACCACAGATACGCAGTATTTT; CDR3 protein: CSVDLDTTDTQYF
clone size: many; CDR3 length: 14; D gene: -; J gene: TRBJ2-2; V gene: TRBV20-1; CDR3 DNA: TGCAGTGCTAGGAGGGACCTCACCACCGGGGAGCTGTTTTTT; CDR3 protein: CSARRDLTTGELFF
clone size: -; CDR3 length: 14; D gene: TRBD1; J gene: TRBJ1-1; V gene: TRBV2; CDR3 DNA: TGTGCCAGCATCAGAGGACAGGGAGGAACTGAAGCTTTCTTT; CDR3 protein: CASIRGQGGTEAFF
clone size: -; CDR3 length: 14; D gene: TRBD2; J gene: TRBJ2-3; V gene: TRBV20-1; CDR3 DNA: TGCAGTGCCTGGACTAGCGGGAGGACAGATACGCAGTATTTT; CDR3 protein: CSAWTSGRTDTQYF
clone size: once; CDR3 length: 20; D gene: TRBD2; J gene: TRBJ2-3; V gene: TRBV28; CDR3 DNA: TGTGCCAGCAGTTTATACCCTAACGGGGGGGCCGTGGACCTCACAGATACGCAGTATTTT; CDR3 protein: CASSLYPNGGAVDLTDTQYF
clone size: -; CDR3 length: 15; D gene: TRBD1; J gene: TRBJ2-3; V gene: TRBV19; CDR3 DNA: TGCGCCAGTAGTATTCGTGACAGGGGCACAGGTACGCAGTATTTT; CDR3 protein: CASSIRDRGTGTQYF
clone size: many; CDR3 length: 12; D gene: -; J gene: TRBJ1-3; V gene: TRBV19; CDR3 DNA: TGTGCTACGGGGTCAGACGGAAACACCATATATTTT; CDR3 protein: CATGSDGNTIYF
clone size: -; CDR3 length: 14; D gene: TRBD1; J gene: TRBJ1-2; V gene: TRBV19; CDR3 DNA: TGTGCCTGTTGGACAGGGGTCACAAACTATGGCTACACCTTC; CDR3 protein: CACWTGVTNYGYTF
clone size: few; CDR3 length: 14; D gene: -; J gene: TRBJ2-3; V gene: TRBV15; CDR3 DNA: TGTGCCACCAGAGGGGACGGGGGCACAGATACGCAGTATTTT; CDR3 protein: CATRGDGGTDTQYF